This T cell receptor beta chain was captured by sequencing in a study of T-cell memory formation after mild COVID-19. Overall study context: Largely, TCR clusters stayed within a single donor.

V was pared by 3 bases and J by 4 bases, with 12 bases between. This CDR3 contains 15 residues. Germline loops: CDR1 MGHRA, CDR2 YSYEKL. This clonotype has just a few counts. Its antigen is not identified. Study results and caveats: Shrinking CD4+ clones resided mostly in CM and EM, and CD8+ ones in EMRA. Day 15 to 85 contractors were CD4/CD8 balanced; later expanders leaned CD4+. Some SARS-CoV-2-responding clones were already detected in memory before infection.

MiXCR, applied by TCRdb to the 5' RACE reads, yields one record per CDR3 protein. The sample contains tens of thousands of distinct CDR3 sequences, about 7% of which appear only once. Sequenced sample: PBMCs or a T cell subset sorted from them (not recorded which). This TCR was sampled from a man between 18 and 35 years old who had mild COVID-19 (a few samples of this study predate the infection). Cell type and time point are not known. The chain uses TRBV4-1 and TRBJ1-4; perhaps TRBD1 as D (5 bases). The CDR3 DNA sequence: TGCGCCAGCAGCCACAGGGCGGGGGGTAATGAAAAACTGTTTTTT. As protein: CASSHRAGGNEKLFF.